These 6 T cell receptor beta chains share one sample of origin, sequenced in a study of blood T cell repertoires in COVID-19. Some clones are missing from TCRdb's copy, which holds only in-frame ones; the method was immunoSEQ multiplex PCR. The table shows 220,000 or so clones, with under 90% occurring only once. The material sequenced was PBMCs or T cells enriched from blood (not recorded which). These receptors were taken from a woman in her sixties or seventies who had recovered from COVID-19.

The chain carries TRBV19 and TRBJ2-7, with D possibly being TRBD2 (6 bases). Germline CDR1 LNHDA, CDR2 SQIVND (reference sequence). The CDR3 length is 15 residues. V shed 3 bases and J shed 4 bases, with 16 bases lying between them. This CDR3 is CASSMGGGPLYEQYF. CDR3 in DNA: TGTGCCAGTAGTATGGGTGGAGGGCCGCTATACGAGCAGTACTTC.

This clone showed up just a few times. The chain employs TRBV4-2 and TRBJ1-1; possible D gene TRBD1, 6 bases. Germline lookup yields CDR1 LGHNA and CDR2 YNFKEQ. The CDR3 has 12 amino acids. Trimming took 1 base from V and 8 from J, leaving 8 bases between them. Here the CDR3 DNA reads TGTGCCAGCAGCCAAGTTGACAGGGAAGCTTTCTTT. Amino acids: CASSQVDREAFF.

The gene calls are TRBV12-3 or TRBV12-4 and TRBJ1-5; the D gene is possibly TRBD1 (5 bases). The germline V and J ends were trimmed by 8 bases and 7 bases, with 12 bases remaining between them. This CDR3 comprises 12 residues. Here the CDR3 DNA reads TGTGCCAGCGCGGGGGGGGGACAGCCCCAGCATTTT. It is translated as CASAGGGQPQHF.

The gene calls are TRBV9 and TRBJ2-7; 8 nucleotides match TRBD2. The germline gives CDR1 SGDLS, CDR2 YYNGEE. J gave up 6 bases and V 4 bases, and 9 bases lay outside the gene matches. The CDR3 totals 14 residues. The CDR3 protein is CASSPGGPGGEQYF. CDR3 nucleotides: TGTGCCAGCAGCCCGGGGGGGCCTGGAGGCGAGCAGTACTTC.

This clone was picked up many times. CDR3 DNA: TGTGCCAGCAGCCCCCAACCGGGGGGAAATGAGCAGTTCTTC. It specifies CASSPQPGGNEQFF. The chain combines TRBV7-3 with TRBJ2-1, with 7 bases matching TRBD2. The length of the CDR3 is 14 residues. The germline CDR1 and CDR2 sequences are SGHTA and FQGTGA. V trimming: 5 bases; J trimming: 7 bases; junction bases outside the gene matches: 8.

This clone is a singleton in its sample. The V and J genes are TRBV5-1 and TRBJ1-1; no definite D call. The CDR3 length is 15 residues. The V end was cut by 4 bases, the J end by 5 bases, with 18 bases between. Germline CDR1 SGHRS, CDR2 YFSETQ. The DNA of the CDR3 is TGCGCCAGCAGCACCTTTAACCCCGAGGAAACTGAAGCTTTCTTT. Translation gives CASSTFNPEETEAFF.